One sample yielded the 20 T cell receptor beta chains listed below, sequenced in a study of post-analysis software for immune sequencing data. Study results and caveats: Comparison of patients with controls showed about 5 TRBV segments more frequent in patients, TRBV5-6, TRBV5-1 and TRBV20-1 among them.

cDNA libraries for TCR beta contained unique molecular identifiers. A single record per CDR3 protein comes from TCRdb applying MiXCR to the PCR reads. Of 650,000 to 900,000 distinct CDR3 sequences in the sample, 40% to 55% are singletons; the top ten hold around 4.7%. Their antigens remain unidentified. The specimen sequenced was blood. These receptors were taken from a girl aged 5-17 years with multiple sclerosis.

This clonotype turned up a few times. The chain joins TRBV6-5 to TRBJ2-5, with 10 positions matching TRBD2. Germline V gene lookup returns CDR1 MNHEY and CDR2 SVGAGI. The CDR3 spans 18 residues. Trimming took 0 bases from V and 1 from J; bases not matched to a gene: 8. The DNA for the CDR3 is TGTGCCAGCAGTTACTCGATCGGGCTAGCGGGAGCCCAAGAGACCCAGTACTTC. Translating gives CASSYSIGLAGAQETQYF.

This clonotype has just one count. The chain recombines TRBV7-9 with TRBJ2-3; 8 bases line up with TRBD2. The junction had 10 bases not matched to a gene; V was cut back by 5 bases and J by 3 bases. CDR3 length equals 16 residues. CDR1 SEHNR and CDR2 FQNEAQ come from the germline V gene (reference sequence). As DNA, the CDR3 is TGTGCCAGCAGCGGCTCCTCCCGCGGGAGGACAGATACGCAGTATTTT. Its protein is CASSGSSRGRTDTQYF.

This clonotype was seen at least ten times. The CDR3 loop is CASSGHLYEQYF. The CDR3 DNA follows: TGTGCCAGCAGCGGACACCTCTACGAGCAGTACTTC. V is TRBV7-9 and J is TRBJ2-7; tentatively, D is TRBD1 (5 bases). V was clipped by 5 bases and J by 3 bases, with 8 bases between them. CDR1 SEHNR and CDR2 FQNEAQ come from the germline V gene (reference sequence). CDR3 length: 12 amino acids.

The V call is TRBV6-4, the J call TRBJ2-1, with D tentatively TRBD2 (6 bases). TRBJ2-7 matches the DNA end more closely, so the J call is doubtful. Germline V lookup: CDR1 MRHNA, CDR2 SNTAGT. CDR3 length equals 13 residues. The CDR3 loop reads CASSEGAGNEQYF. The CDR3 region has the DNA TGTGCCAGCAGTGAGGGTGCGGGGAATGAGCAGTACTTC.

The rearrangement links TRBV19 to TRBJ2-7, with D perhaps given as TRBD1 or TRBD2 (5 bases each). Germline assignment: CDR1 LNHDA and CDR2 SQIVND (reference sequence). CDR3 length: 13 residues. The V and J ends lost 0 bases and 6 bases respectively, with 9 bases between them. CDR3 DNA sequence: TGTGCCAGTAGTATAGATTCTGGGGGCGAGCAGTACTTC. This encodes CASSIDSGGEQYF.

This clonotype appeared a few times. The chain recombines TRBV7-2 with TRBJ2-3; D possibly corresponds to TRBD2 (5 bases). The CDR3 length is 13 residues. The germline V gene has CDR1 SGHTA and CDR2 FQGNSA. V gave up 0 bases and J gave up 8 bases, with 9 bases separating them. Here the CDR3 DNA reads TGTGCCAGCAGCTTAGCGAGGGAGCGTACGCAGTATTTT. This encodes CASSLARERTQYF.

The CDR3 DNA is TGCAGCGTTGAAATAACCTCCTACAATGAGCAGTTCTTC. This translates into CSVEITSYNEQFF. The rearrangement uses TRBV29-1 and TRBJ2-1, with D unclear. V was cut by 2 bases and J by 0 bases, with 5 bases left in between. The germline CDR1 and CDR2 sequences are SQVTM and ANQGSEA. The CDR3 totals 13 residues.

Written as DNA, the CDR3 is TGTGCCAGTGGACTAGCCCTCTCCTACGAGCAGTACTTC. This encodes CASGLALSYEQYF. The gene calls are TRBV28 and TRBJ2-7; the match to TRBD2 covers 8 bases. Germline CDR1 MDHEN, CDR2 SYDVKM. The CDR3 extends over 13 amino acids. The V segment lost 9 bases and the J segment 0 bases; nucleotides outside the gene matches: 4.

The table lists this clonotype with a few counts. The chain uses TRBV6-5 and TRBJ2-1; possibly TRBD2 for D (5 bases). The germline V and J ends were trimmed by 8 bases and 7 bases, with 18 bases remaining between them. This CDR3 is built from 14 residues. CDR1 and CDR2 (germline): MNHEY, SVGAGI. The CDR3 reads CASFSFRSGNEQFF. CDR3 nucleotides: TGTGCCAGCTTCAGCTTTCGAAGCGGAAATGAGCAGTTCTTC.

This clonotype was found a few times. J is TRBJ2-5 and V is TRBV5-1; no definite D call. V lost 4 bases and J lost 5, with 18 bases in between. Germline CDR1 is SGHRS and CDR2 is YFSETQ. The CDR3 covers 15 residues. CDR3 nucleotide sequence: TGCGCCAGCAGCCGATCCTCCGGCAGTCGGGAGACCCAGTACTTC. This encodes CASSRSSGSRETQYF.

CDR3 amino acids: CSAPGLNTEAFF. In DNA form, the CDR3 reads TGCAGTGCCCCCGGGTTGAACACTGAAGCTTTCTTT. The V gene is TRBV20-1, the J gene TRBJ1-1, with unresolved D. Trimming took off 6 bases at V and 0 bases at J, with 8 bases between the two ends. Looked up from germline, CDR1 is DFQATT and CDR2 is SNEGSKA (reference sequence). CDR3 length: 12 residues.

This clonotype has more than one count but fewer than ten. The chain links TRBV12-5 to TRBJ2-7; 8 nucleotides align to TRBD1. J was trimmed by 3 bases and V by 5 bases; bases with no gene match: 6. The CDR3 is made up of 14 amino acids. Germline-derived CDR1 and CDR2 are LGHNT and FRNRAP. The CDR3 protein is CASGRRDRSYEQYF. DNA for the CDR3: TGTGCTAGTGGTCGCCGGGACAGGAGCTACGAGCAGTACTTC. The variable domain in full, completed from reference TRBV12-5 and TRBJ2-7, reads DARVTQTPRHKVTEMGQEVTMRCQPILGHNTVFWYRQTMMQGLELLAYFRNRAPLDDSGMPKDRFSAEMPDATLATLKIQPSEPRDSAVYFCASGRRDRSYEQYFGPGTRLTVT.

This sequence joins TRBV4-2 and TRBJ2-1; D tentatively fits TRBD1 or TRBD2 (5 bases each). The CDR3 has 17 residues. Germline CDR1 reads LGHNA; CDR2 reads YNFKEQ. The V and J ends lost 1 base and 2 bases respectively, with 15 bases between them. The CDR3 loop reads CASSQGVQGETYNEQFF. The CDR3 nucleotides read TGTGCCAGCAGCCAAGGGGTCCAGGGAGAAACCTACAATGAGCAGTTCTTC.

This clonotype occurred a few times. V and J are TRBV28 and TRBJ2-7; 11 bases are shared with TRBD2. The CDR3 extends over 18 amino acids. V lost 5 bases and J lost 0; bases outside the gene matches: 12. The germline gives CDR1 MDHEN, CDR2 SYDVKM. CDR3 DNA sequence: TGTGCCAGCAGTGGGAGGGGACTAGCGGTCACCTTCTCCTACGAGCAGTACTTC. As protein: CASSGRGLAVTFSYEQYF.

CDR3 sequence (DNA): TGTGCCAGCAGCTTAGCGGGACTAGGCAGAGAGCAGTTCTTC. Its protein product is CASSLAGLGREQFF. This chain links TRBV7-8 with TRBJ2-1; TRBD2 matches 8 bases. With 0 bases clipped from V and 10 bases from J, the junction kept 5 bases outside the gene matches. Germline values: CDR1 SGHVS, CDR2 FQNEAQ. The CDR3 contains 14 residues.

This chain joins TRBV15 and TRBJ2-1; 9 nucleotides agree with TRBD2. The germline V gene has CDR1 LNHNV and CDR2 YYDKDF (reference sequence). This CDR3 comprises 16 residues. Trimming cost V 0 bases and J 13 bases; bases outside gene matches: 13. CDR3 region: CATSRDEAGGVEVQFF. CDR3 in DNA: TGTGCCACCAGCAGAGATGAAGCGGGAGGAGTTGAGGTCCAGTTCTTC.

J is TRBJ1-1 and V is TRBV5-6; D is ambiguous. Germline values: CDR1 SGHDT, CDR2 YYEEEE. The CDR3 has 14 residues. V was shortened by 0 bases and J by 1 base, with 7 bases between the two germline ends. The CDR3 region has the DNA TGTGCCAGCAGCTTGGGGCTGCCGAACACTGAAGCTTTCTTT. Its translation: CASSLGLPNTEAFF. The whole variable domain, remainder taken from reference TRBV5-6 and TRBJ1-1, is DAGVTQSPTHLIKTRGQQVTLRCSPKSGHDTVSWYQQALGQGPQFIFQYYEEEERQRGNFPDRFSGHQFPNYSSELNVNALLLGDSALYLCASSLGLPNTEAFFGQGTRLTVV.

V gene TRBV5-1 combines with J gene TRBJ2-1; D perhaps matches TRBD2 (6 bases). V lost 4 bases and J 4 bases, leaving 18 bases between the germline ends. Germline-derived CDR1 and CDR2 are SGHRS and YFSETQ. The CDR3 is 16 amino acids. CDR3 nucleotide sequence: TGCGCCAGCAGCAACCCCGGGGTAGCGGAGTACAATGAGCAGTTCTTC. It codes for CASSNPGVAEYNEQFF.

This chain uses TRBV27 with TRBJ1-6; weak D call: TRBD1 (6 bases). CDR1 is MNHEY, CDR2 SMNVEV, per germline (reference sequence). The V and J ends lost 1 base and 7 bases respectively, with 11 bases between them. This CDR3 has 15 amino acids. The CDR3 region has the DNA TGTGCCAGCAGTTTATACCCAGGGGTAAATTCACCCCTCCACTTT. It translates to CASSLYPGVNSPLHF.

A remark on this clonotype: One end of the junction fails to match germline, which may point to a read error. The chain joins TRBV13 to TRBJ1-2; unclear D gene. The length of the CDR3 is 14 residues. CDR1 and CDR2 (germline): PRHDT, FYEKMQ (reference sequence). The CDR3 protein is CASSEAGANYDYTF. The CDR3 DNA follows: TGTGCCAGCAGCGAGGCGGGAGCTAACTATGACTACACCTTC.